The source of this T cell receptor beta chain is a study of T cells in Graves' hyperthyroidism and ophthalmopathy. Study-level findings and limits: Most clonotypes expanded in thyroid above 0.001 were likewise present in blood. A median around 6.4 months before onset, the model predicted ophthalmopathy.

In regard to this clonotype: Its antigen remains unknown. The junction and the germline gene differ at one end; a read error may be behind it.

The germline V gene encodes CDR1 LGHNA and CDR2 YSLEER. The CDR3 covers 15 residues. Those with hyperthyroidism were 18 to 65 years old, newly diagnosed, and ill for under 2 months. Extraction of PBMCs used roughly 9.4 ml of fresh peripheral blood. The source material, RNA transcripts, was used to amplify TCR beta CDR3 regions. The TCR CDR3 was amplified in a first-round RT-PCR using the HTBI primer set. MiXCR, run by TCRdb on the multiplex PCR reads, gives a single entry per CDR3 protein. Of around 700,000 distinct CDR3 sequences listed, roughly a third are singletons. The TCR comes from a woman in her thirties or forties with Graves' hyperthyroidism. Sequenced sample: blood. J is TRBJ1-2 and V is TRBV4-3; 8 bases align to TRBD1. CDR3 protein: CASSQEQRQGYPPHF. For the CDR3, the DNA is TGCGCCAGCAGCCAAGAACAGCGACAGGGGTACCCTCCCCACTTC.